The clone carrying this T cell receptor beta chain was observed a few times. Antigen: not known. Stated treatment: oral pan-JAK inhibitor, 5-10 mg twice daily. This sample was included in a study of CD8+ T cells in alopecia areata. The germline V gene has CDR1 MNHNY and CDR2 SVGAGI (reference sequence). The CDR3 spans 15 residues. The V end was cut by 5 bases, the J end by 4 bases, with 15 bases between. Study-wide results and caveats: Sharing of TCRs across patients appeared less clear than in mice, possibly for HLA-related reasons. Many expanded lesional clones persisted in scalp and blood during tofacitinib.

The sequencing template was cDNA reverse transcribed from extracted RNA. Assay: immunoSEQ multiplex PCR; the TCRdb copy retains only in-frame clones and omits some. The table records approximately 180,000 clones, less than 65% of them present only once. Here the sequenced sample was CD4+ T cells sorted from blood, taken at week 24, from a patient treated with tofacitinib. This chain joins TRBV6-6 and TRBJ2-1, with a tentative D call TRBD2 (5 bases). The TCR originated in a human donor with alopecia areata. In nucleotides, the CDR3 is TGTGCCAGCAGTCCCGGACTGAAACTTTACAATGAGCAGTTCTTC. Its protein is CASSPGLKLYNEQFF.